The clone carrying this T cell receptor (beta chain) occurred once. What it binds is unknown. Other DNA variants within this sample encode the same CDR3. The CDR3 totals 13 residues. Germline values: CDR1 MNHEY, CDR2 SMNVEV (reference sequence). V dropped 0 bases and J dropped 4 bases, with 6 bases sitting between them. This entry comes from a study of T cell responses to AZD1222 COVID-19 vaccine. Broader study findings: Mapped onto spike, vaccine-associated CD4 TCRs spanned it and were dominant at 160-218 and 743-854.

The repertoire was sequenced with immunoSEQ multiplex PCR; TCRdb's copy has only in-frame clones and lacks some. The sample holds approximately 120,000 clones; approximately 91% are singletons and the top ten take about 13%. The chain uses TRBV27 and TRBJ1-2; D remains ambiguous. The clonotype was recovered from an adult in good health. The sample here was peripheral blood, taken on day 0 of MenACWY control vaccination. CDR3 sequence: CASSLSGLYGYTF. CDR3 coding DNA: TGTGCCAGCAGTTTATCAGGTCTCTATGGCTACACCTTC.